One sample yielded the 20 T cell receptor beta chains listed below, sequenced in a study of molecular identifiers for immune sequencing clone quantification. TCRdb processed the PCR reads anew with MiXCR; each CDR3 protein has one entry. Here the sample spans approximately 630,000 distinct CDR3 sequences, about 25% being singletons. The sample comprised naive CD8+ T cells from blood, with Jurkat cell RNA spiked in. Subset given: FACS-sorted CD8+CD4-CCR7+CD45RA+ naive T cells. All receptors come from a human donor in good health. Some libraries in this study had Jurkat cell RNA spiked in.

This clonotype was seen only a few times. The chain employs TRBV6-2 or TRBV6-3 and TRBJ2-7; TRBD1 aligns across 7 bases. Germline V CDR1 and CDR2: MNHEY, SVGEGT. V lost 3 bases to trimming and J lost 0 bases; unmatched junction nucleotides: 8. This CDR3 spans 16 amino acids. In DNA, the CDR3 is TGTGCCAGCAGTTATTCCCGGGACAGTCTCTCCTACGAGCAGTACTTC. It specifies CASSYSRDSLSYEQYF.

As regards this clonotype: At one of its ends the junction is not consistent with the germline gene, which may arise from a read error. The chain's CDR3 is CAGSPGADYEQYF. The CDR3 DNA follows: TGTGCCGGCAGTCCCGGGGCAGACTACGAGCAGTACTTC. The chain combines TRBV7-9 with TRBJ2-7; the D gene could be TRBD1 or TRBD2 (5 bases each). The CDR3 is made up of 13 amino acids. Looked up from germline, CDR1 is SEHNR and CDR2 is FQNEAQ (reference sequence).

This clonotype was seen only a few times. This chain joins TRBV20-1 and TRBJ2-7; the D gene is possibly TRBD1 (6 bases). The V gene's germline CDR1 is DFQATT and CDR2 SNEGSKA (reference sequence). The CDR3 is 14 residues long. V was shortened by 0 bases and J by 3 bases, with 12 bases between the two germline ends. CDR3 in amino acids: CSARDLGTNYEQYF. CDR3 DNA: TGCAGTGCTAGAGATCTGGGGACAAACTACGAGCAGTACTTC.

This chain connects TRBV27 to TRBJ2-7, with 10 positions matching TRBD2. V dropped 5 bases and J dropped 5; count of bases not matched to a gene: 15. Germline values: CDR1 MNHEY, CDR2 SMNVEV (reference sequence). CDR3 length: 17 residues. The CDR3 DNA reads as TGTGCCAGCAGTCTGGGGGGCGGGCCTAGCGGGAGCCACGAGCAGTACTTC. Translation: CASSLGGGPSGSHEQYF.

Details on this clonotype: Germline is not matched at one junction end, which may reflect a read error. The genes are TRBV4-1 and TRBJ2-1; 10 bases are shared with TRBD2. This CDR3 has 17 residues. Germline-derived CDR1 and CDR2 are MGHRA and YSYEKL. CDR3 in DNA: TGCGCCCGCAGCCAAGATAGGGCTAGCGGGAGAGCCAATGAGCAGTTCTTC. Translation gives CARSQDRASGRANEQFF.

Comments on this clonotype: A much larger clone differs by one base, so this may be a read error. The chain combines TRBV9 with TRBJ2-2; D is unclear. The CDR3 is made up of 18 amino acids. Per germline, CDR1 SGDLS and CDR2 YYNGEE. CDR3 bases: TGTGCCAGCAGCGTAGGGGCCACGCGAGAAACGAAAACCGGGGAGCTGTTTTTT. It yields the protein CASSVGATRETKTGELFF.

This clonotype has at least ten counts. V usage is TRBV6-2 or TRBV6-3 and J usage is TRBJ2-1, with a tentative D call TRBD1 (5 bases). The CDR3 covers 11 residues. Trimming removed 4 bases at V and 8 bases at J, with 6 bases between. Germline lookup yields CDR1 MNHEY and CDR2 SVGEGT. CDR3 DNA: TGTGCCAGCAGTTGGGGCGATGAGCAGTTCTTC. Its translation is CASSWGDEQFF.

This chain links TRBV18 with TRBJ2-7, with TRBD1 identical over 8 bases. This CDR3 has 17 amino acids. The germline CDR1 and CDR2 sequences are KGHSH and LQKENI. The trim removed 2 bases at V and 4 bases at J, leaving 13 bases unmatched. CDR3 sequence: CASSPGSDRVGSYEQYF. In nucleotides, the CDR3 is TGTGCCAGCTCACCAGGTTCGGACAGGGTTGGATCTTACGAGCAGTACTTC.

Only one count was recorded for this clonotype. The chain joins TRBV5-4 to TRBJ2-3, with 7 bases matching TRBD2. CDR1 is SGHNT, CDR2 YYREEE, per germline (reference sequence). V shed 1 base and J 4 bases; nucleotides not matched to a gene: 9. CDR3 length equals 16 residues. The CDR3 DNA reads as TGTGCCAGCAGCTTGACGGGGAGGGGACGCCCAGATACGCAGTATTTT. Amino acid sequence: CASSLTGRGRPDTQYF.

This clonotype was observed many times. This chain connects TRBV27 to TRBJ2-7; D gene ambiguous. Germline loops: CDR1 MNHEY, CDR2 SMNVEV (reference sequence). The CDR3 is made up of 13 amino acids. Trimming took 2 bases from V and 4 from J, leaving 9 bases between them. The CDR3 nucleotides read TGTGCCAGCAGTTTACAGGAAGCTTACGAGCAGTACTTC. Translation gives CASSLQEAYEQYF.

This clonotype has only a few counts. The rearrangement links TRBV20-1 to TRBJ2-3; no definite D call. This CDR3 spans 13 amino acids. V dropped 3 bases and J dropped 4 bases, with 11 bases sitting between them. Per the germline V gene, CDR1 is DFQATT and CDR2 is SNEGSKA (reference sequence). The CDR3 here is CSASGKIPDTQYF. The CDR3 DNA reads TGCAGTGCTAGTGGTAAAATCCCAGATACGCAGTATTTT.

This clonotype has a count of ten or more. The V gene is TRBV20-1, the J gene TRBJ2-3; maybe TRBD2 (5 bases). The CDR3 runs to 17 residues. Trimming stripped 7 bases from V and 2 bases from J, with 25 bases between. CDR1 DFQATT and CDR2 SNEGSKA come from the germline V gene (reference sequence). In nucleotides, the CDR3 is TGCAGTGGTAAGAGAGGAGTGCCGGACTCTTACACAGATACGCAGTATTTT. Its protein is CSGKRGVPDSYTDTQYF.

The chain uses TRBV30 and TRBJ2-7; tentative D call: TRBD1 (6 bases). V was trimmed by 5 bases and J by 9 bases, leaving 17 bases between them. The CDR3 spans 12 residues. Germline assignment: CDR1 GTSNPN and CDR2 SVGIG (reference sequence). In DNA form, the CDR3 reads TGTGCCTGGTCGGGACACCCTGCGAGGCAGTACTTC. This translates into CAWSGHPARQYF.

This clonotype was detected a few times. CDR3 residues: CASSLAYGVTYNEQFF. The CDR3 region has the DNA TGTGCCAGCAGCTTAGCTTATGGGGTCACCTACAATGAGCAGTTCTTC. V gene TRBV11-2 combines with J gene TRBJ2-1; D unresolved. Germline V gene data show CDR1 as SGHAT and CDR2 as FQNNGV. Trimming removed 1 base from V and 2 bases from J, with 12 bases in between. This CDR3 has 16 amino acids.

On this clonotype itself: This may come from a read error, since a much larger clone is one base off. This sequence joins TRBV6-2 or TRBV6-3 and TRBJ1-2; the D is unclear. V was clipped by 5 bases and J by 4 bases, with 11 bases between them. Germline V CDR1 and CDR2: MNHEY, SVGEGT. CDR3 length: 13 residues. The CDR3 DNA reads TGTGCCAGCAGTCAAACCGGCTGCTATGGCTACACCTTC. Amino acid sequence: CASSQTGCYGYTF.

This clonotype has at least ten counts. V gene TRBV20-1 combines with J gene TRBJ1-2; D is ambiguous. The CDR3 is 15 residues long. The germline gives CDR1 DFQATT, CDR2 SNEGSKA (reference sequence). The germline V and J ends were trimmed by 0 bases and 0 bases, with 11 bases remaining between them. This CDR3 reads CSARDGRNPNYGYTF. The CDR3 DNA reads TGCAGTGCTAGAGATGGAAGGAACCCTAACTATGGCTACACCTTC.

This clonotype was detected a few times. The V and J genes are TRBV20-1 and TRBJ2-4; TRBD2 might be the D (6 bases). Germline V CDR1 and CDR2: DFQATT, SNEGSKA (reference sequence). Deletions cut 3 bases from V and 7 bases from J, with 16 bases between. The CDR3 extends over 14 amino acids. The CDR3 region has the DNA TGCAGTGCTAGTGCGGACGGGAGCAGGAACATTCAGTACTTC. This gives the protein CSASADGSRNIQYF.

This clonotype came up a few times. The rearrangement joins TRBV9 to TRBJ2-7; D is possibly TRBD2 (6 bases). The CDR3 runs 18 residues. Trimming removed 3 bases from V and 3 bases from J, with 25 bases in between. Germline loops: CDR1 SGDLS, CDR2 YYNGEE. Here the CDR3 reads CASSASSNPGPGGYEQYF. CDR3 nucleotide sequence: TGTGCCAGCAGCGCTAGTAGCAACCCGGGACCCGGGGGCTACGAGCAGTACTTC. The variable domain in full, with the rest retrieved from reference TRBV9 and TRBJ2-7, is DSGVTQTPKHLITATGQRVTLRCSPRSGDLSVYWYQQSLDQGLQFLIQYYNGEERAKGNILERFSAQQFPDLHSELNLSSLELGDSALYFCASSASSNPGPGGYEQYFGPGTRLTVT.

The V and J genes are TRBV7-6 and TRBJ2-2; D is unresolved. The CDR3 consists of 13 residues. CDR1 and CDR2 (germline): SGHVS, FNYEAQ. Trimming pared 2 bases from V and 4 bases from J, leaving 5 bases between. The CDR3 protein is CASSLSATGELFF. The CDR3, as DNA: TGTGCCAGCAGCTTAAGTGCCACCGGGGAGCTGTTTTTT.

Points on this clonotype: A read error is possible here, since a much larger clone lies one base away. The chain links TRBV6-6 to TRBJ2-3; D call uncertain. The germline V gene encodes CDR1 MNHNY and CDR2 SVGAGI (reference sequence). The CDR3 spans 15 residues. V lost 8 bases to trimming and J lost 5 bases, with 20 bases between them. In DNA, the CDR3 is TGTGCCAGCCCCCCTGGCACCGGGCAGTTAGATACGCAGTATTTT. Its protein is CASPPGTGQLDTQYF.